A single TCR beta chain is shown here with its context. Its antigen is unidentified. This entry belongs to a study of cytomegalovirus exposure and HLA in healthy donors. Primers for the PCR totalled 60 Vbeta and 13 Jbeta. TCRdb's table, derived via immunoSEQ multiplex PCR, lists solely in-frame clones and lacks some. The sample carries more than 120,000 clones, around 78% recorded once. Germline V gene data show CDR1 as SGHTA and CDR2 as FQGNSA. The CDR3 is 12 residues long. Trimming took off 7 bases at V and 3 bases at J, with 8 bases between the two ends. Study-level findings and limits: The study labeled 180 or so TCR beta chains cytomegalovirus-associated. Roughly uniform sequencing depth across donors was assumed, possibly incorrectly.

V is TRBV7-2 and J is TRBJ2-3; tentatively, D is TRBD1 (5 bases). This TCR was recovered from a woman aged 40-49 years in good health and CMV-seropositive. Sequencing was carried out using PBMCs. The CDR3 is CASTRVTDTQYF. The CDR3 coding sequence is TGTGCCAGCACCAGGGTAACAGATACGCAGTATTTT.